This passage covers 25 T cell receptor beta chains from one sample sequenced in a study of T cells after yellow fever vaccination. Each CDR3 protein gets one entry after TCRdb re-called the 5' RACE reads with MiXCR. The repertoire holds around 230,000 distinct CDR3 sequences, with less than 7.5% as singletons. The source was CD4+ T cells sorted from PBMCs, collected on the day of the yellow fever booster vaccination. These TCRs come from a man younger than 45 who received the YFV17D yellow fever vaccine.

The chain is built from TRBV5-1 and TRBJ1-4, with 8 positions matching TRBD1. CDR3 length: 14 residues. After removal of 4 bases from V and 7 bases from J, the junction contained 6 bases not matched to a gene. Per germline, CDR1 SGHRS and CDR2 YFSETQ. The CDR3 loop reads CASSTGQGREKLFF. CDR3 DNA sequence: TGCGCCAGCAGCACCGGACAGGGACGTGAAAAACTGTTTTTT.

This clonotype was counted many times. The chain couples TRBV5-1 to TRBJ2-7; 7 nucleotides agree with TRBD2. Germline CDR1 reads SGHRS; CDR2 reads YFSETQ. The CDR3 runs 15 residues. V lost 0 bases to trimming and J lost 3 bases; unmatched junction nucleotides: 6. The CDR3 loop is CASSLVSLAVYEQYF. CDR3 sequence (DNA): TGCGCCAGCAGCTTGGTCTCCCTAGCGGTCTACGAGCAGTACTTC.

In regard to this clonotype: A much larger clone differs from this one at a single base, so this may be a read error. This chain joins TRBV6-2 or TRBV6-3 and TRBJ1-5; possible D gene TRBD2, 5 bases. The last part of the DNA fits TRBJ2-3 better; the J call may be wrong. This CDR3 comprises 13 residues. The germline CDR1 and CDR2 sequences are MNHEY and SVGEGT. The CDR3 bases are TGTGCCAGCAGTTACTCAGAGGGTCAGCCCCAGTATTTT. Its protein is CASSYSEGQPQYF.

The V and J genes are TRBV5-1 and TRBJ2-7; TRBD1 might be the D (6 bases). The CDR3 covers 13 residues. V was shortened by 4 bases and J by 3 bases, with 11 bases between the two germline ends. Germline CDR1 reads SGHRS; CDR2 reads YFSETQ. CDR3 protein: CASSPGHFYEQYF. The CDR3 nucleotides read TGCGCCAGCAGCCCGGGACACTTCTACGAGCAGTACTTC.

This clonotype was seen at least ten times. V and J are TRBV29-1 and TRBJ2-1, with 11 bases identical to TRBD2. V gave up 7 bases and J gave up 4 bases; unmatched junction bases: 6. Germline loops: CDR1 SQVTM, CDR2 ANQGSEA. This CDR3 region has 14 residues. CDR3 in amino acids: CSGGLAERYNEQFF. CDR3 sequence (DNA): TGCAGCGGGGGACTAGCGGAGCGTTACAATGAGCAGTTCTTC.

Ten or more counts support this clonotype. V and J are TRBV12-3 or TRBV12-4 and TRBJ2-3, with 7 bases matching TRBD2. With V trimmed by 6 bases and J by 3 bases, 15 bases remained unmatched. The CDR3 consists of 17 residues. CDR3 DNA: TGTGCCAGCAGCACCGGCTCGGGCGGGAGAAGGACAGATACGCAGTATTTT. Translated: CASSTGSGGRRTDTQYF.

This clonotype appeared a few times. The gene calls are TRBV20-1 and TRBJ1-1; 11 bases line up with TRBD1. The germline gives CDR1 DFQATT, CDR2 SNEGSKA (reference sequence). CDR3 length: 16 residues. V trimming: 4 bases; J trimming: 0 bases; junction bases outside the gene matches: 7. CDR3 sequence: CSATPGTGGVNTEAFF. CDR3 in DNA: TGCAGTGCTACACCGGGGACAGGGGGTGTGAACACTGAAGCTTTCTTT.

This clonotype has at least ten counts. An end of the junction differs from the germline gene, which may be a read error. The chain joins TRBV10-3 to TRBJ2-7; the D call may be TRBD1 or TRBD2 (6 bases each). CDR1 is ENHRY and CDR2 is SYGVKD in the germline V gene. CDR3 length equals 14 residues. The CDR3, as DNA: TGTGCCAACAGTGTAGGGGGGAGCTCCTACGAGCAGTACTTC. Protein: CANSVGGSSYEQYF.

The J gene is TRBJ2-3, the V gene TRBV9; 8 bases fit TRBD2. Germline trimming cut 0 bases from V and 2 bases from J; bases unmatched to any gene: 8. The CDR3 loop spans 17 amino acids. CDR1 is SGDLS, CDR2 YYNGEE, per germline. The chain's CDR3 is CASSVEGAGGPTDTQYF. DNA of the CDR3: TGTGCCAGCAGCGTAGAAGGGGCGGGAGGCCCCACAGATACGCAGTATTTT.

This clonotype was counted many times. The chain links TRBV20-1 to TRBJ1-4; no firm D call. This CDR3 is built from 10 residues. V shed 6 bases and J shed 7 bases, with 6 bases lying between them. Germline CDR1 reads DFQATT; CDR2 reads SNEGSKA (reference sequence). CDR3 in DNA: TGCAGTGCGGAGGGTGAAAAACTGTTTTTT. As protein: CSAEGEKLFF.

This clonotype showed up just a few times. This chain uses TRBV5-1 with TRBJ1-4; no clear D. Trimming shortened V by 0 bases and J by 2 bases, and 5 bases separated the two germline ends. Germline-derived CDR1 and CDR2 are SGHRS and YFSETQ. The CDR3 sequence is 14 residues long. The CDR3, as DNA: TGCGCCAGCAGCTTGGGTCTTACTAATGAAAAACTGTTTTTT. Translating gives CASSLGLTNEKLFF.

Many counts were recorded for this clonotype. V usage is TRBV19 and J usage is TRBJ2-1; TRBD1 is a possible D gene (6 bases). Germline loops: CDR1 LNHDA, CDR2 SQIVND (reference sequence). Trimming took off 4 bases at V and 7 bases at J, with 17 bases between the two ends. The CDR3 is made up of 15 amino acids. Here the CDR3 reads CASSTNRDHQNEQFF. CDR3 nucleotide sequence: TGTGCCAGTAGTACCAACAGGGACCACCAAAATGAGCAGTTCTTC.

The chain is built from TRBV7-2 and TRBJ2-2; no clear D gene. The CDR3 is made up of 15 amino acids. Germline CDR1 reads SGHTA; CDR2 reads FQGNSA. The V gene lost 5 bases and the J gene lost 3 bases, with 13 bases spanning the gap. The CDR3 spells CASSPTPVYTGELFF. CDR3 coding DNA: TGTGCCAGCAGCCCAACCCCCGTATACACCGGGGAGCTGTTTTTT.

V gene TRBV5-5 combines with J gene TRBJ1-2; TRBD1 matches 9 bases. V was clipped by 3 bases and J by 8 bases; unmatched bases: 11. The CDR3 runs 15 residues. Germline CDR1 is SGHKS and CDR2 is YYEKEE (reference sequence). Here the CDR3 reads CASSSLQRTGVGYTF. The CDR3 DNA follows: TGTGCCAGCAGCTCCCTACAAAGGACAGGGGTGGGCTACACCTTC.

This clonotype has more than one count but fewer than ten. CDR3 region: CASSLLAGDPSTGELFF. The DNA for the CDR3 is TGTGCCAGCAGTCTGCTAGCGGGGGATCCCTCCACCGGGGAGCTGTTTTTT. The rearrangement links TRBV27 to TRBJ2-2; 10 bases align to TRBD2. V shed 5 bases, J shed 4 bases, and the junction held 10 bases outside the gene matches. The CDR3 is 17 amino acids. Germline V lookup: CDR1 MNHEY, CDR2 SMNVEV (reference sequence).

This clonotype appeared a few times. The CDR3 loop is CASRKVSSSYNSPLHF. CDR3 DNA: TGTGCCAGCAGAAAGGTGTCTAGCTCCTATAATTCACCCCTCCACTTT. The chain uses TRBV6-5 and TRBJ1-6; unclear D gene. Germline CDR1 reads MNHEY; CDR2 reads SVGAGI. The germline V and J ends were trimmed by 6 bases and 0 bases, with 12 bases remaining between them. The CDR3 sequence is 16 residues long.

This chain links TRBV20-1 with TRBJ2-7, with D uncertain. The length of the CDR3 is 15 residues. The germline CDR1 and CDR2 sequences are DFQATT and SNEGSKA (reference sequence). V lost 3 bases and J 3 bases, leaving 18 bases between the germline ends. CDR3 protein: CSARDGLRKFYEQYF. DNA for the CDR3: TGCAGTGCTAGGGATGGTTTACGGAAATTCTACGAGCAGTACTTC.

In its sample, this clonotype was seen a few times. The chain combines TRBV5-1 with TRBJ2-1; D ambiguous. This CDR3 has 12 amino acids. CDR1 and CDR2 (germline): SGHRS, YFSETQ. V lost 5 bases, J lost 8 bases, and 11 bases lay in between. The CDR3 reads CASSSRSHEQFF. CDR3 DNA: TGCGCCAGCAGTTCTAGGAGCCATGAGCAGTTCTTC.

The V gene is TRBV5-1, the J gene TRBJ2-2, with D tentatively TRBD1 (6 bases). Germline CDR1 and CDR2: SGHRS and YFSETQ. This CDR3 is built from 15 residues. Trimming took 6 bases from V and 2 from J, leaving 14 bases between them. The DNA of the CDR3 is TGCGCCAGCATAGCCGGGACAACTAACACCGGGGAGCTGTTTTTT. This translates into CASIAGTTNTGELFF.

This clonotype was seen at least ten times. The genes are TRBV9 and TRBJ2-3; the match to TRBD2 covers 10 bases. V lost 2 bases, J lost 0 bases, and 0 bases stayed unmatched. The CDR3 is 15 residues long. Germline assignment: CDR1 SGDLS and CDR2 YYNGEE. CDR3 in amino acids: CASSVSGGSTDTQYF. DNA for the CDR3: TGTGCCAGCAGCGTTAGCGGGGGGAGCACAGATACGCAGTATTTT.

The V gene is TRBV5-1, the J gene TRBJ2-6; TRBD1 agrees at 8 bases. The CDR3 sequence is 18 residues long. The germline CDR1 and CDR2 sequences are SGHRS and YFSETQ. Unmatched junction bases numbered 12, after V lost 5 bases and J lost 2 bases. The chain's CDR3 is CASSFFGQGKAGANVLTF. CDR3 nucleotide sequence: TGCGCCAGCAGTTTTTTTGGACAGGGTAAGGCTGGGGCCAACGTCCTGACTTTC.

This clonotype occurred a few times. The V gene is TRBV12-3 or TRBV12-4, the J gene TRBJ2-1; 10 positions agree with TRBD1. V lost 1 base, J lost 6 bases, and 3 bases stayed unmatched. The CDR3 has 15 residues. The CDR3 DNA follows: TGTGCCAGCAGTTTAGGGGGGACAGGGGTCAATGAGCAGTTCTTC. Protein sequence: CASSLGGTGVNEQFF.

Comments on this clonotype: A read error is possible here, since a much larger clone lies one base away. The J gene is TRBJ2-7, the V gene TRBV11-2; no clear D. V lost 2 bases to trimming and J lost 5 bases, with 7 bases between them. The CDR3 covers 12 residues. CDR1 is SGHAT and CDR2 is FQNNGV in the germline V gene. In DNA form, the CDR3 reads TGTGCCAGCAGCTTATCCAGCAACGAGCAGTACTTC. It is translated as CASSLSSNEQYF.

J is TRBJ1-5 and V is TRBV5-1; D call uncertain. The germline V gene encodes CDR1 SGHRS and CDR2 YFSETQ. V was cut by 2 bases and J by 5 bases, with 11 bases left in between. This CDR3 is 14 amino acids long. CDR3 DNA sequence: TGCGCCAGCAGCTTTCAATCTGGATATCAGCCCCAGCATTTT. It encodes CASSFQSGYQPQHF.

The table lists this clonotype with a few counts. J is TRBJ2-7 and V is TRBV6-1, with D tentatively TRBD1 (5 bases). Germline assignment: CDR1 MNHNS and CDR2 SASEGT. CDR3 size: 14 residues. Trimming shortened V by 5 bases and J by 1 base, and 12 bases separated the two germline ends. The CDR3 bases are TGTGCCAGCAGTACCCTGACAGTATCCTACGAGCAGTACTTC. Translation: CASSTLTVSYEQYF.